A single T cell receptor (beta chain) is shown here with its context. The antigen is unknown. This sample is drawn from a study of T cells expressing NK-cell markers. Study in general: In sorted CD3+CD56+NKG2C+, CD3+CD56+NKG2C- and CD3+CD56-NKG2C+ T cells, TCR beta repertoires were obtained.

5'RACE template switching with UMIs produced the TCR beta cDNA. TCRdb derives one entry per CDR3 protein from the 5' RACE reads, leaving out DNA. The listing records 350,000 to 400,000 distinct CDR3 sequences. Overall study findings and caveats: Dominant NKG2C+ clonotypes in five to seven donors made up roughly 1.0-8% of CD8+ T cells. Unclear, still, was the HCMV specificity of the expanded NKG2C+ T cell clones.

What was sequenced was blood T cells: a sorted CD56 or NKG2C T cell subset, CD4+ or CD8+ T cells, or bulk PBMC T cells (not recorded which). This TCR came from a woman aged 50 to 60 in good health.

CDR3: CASSTTGRDDTQYF. This chain joins TRBV5-6 and TRBJ2-3. The CDR3 has 14 amino acids. Germline values: CDR1 SGHDT, CDR2 YYEEEE.